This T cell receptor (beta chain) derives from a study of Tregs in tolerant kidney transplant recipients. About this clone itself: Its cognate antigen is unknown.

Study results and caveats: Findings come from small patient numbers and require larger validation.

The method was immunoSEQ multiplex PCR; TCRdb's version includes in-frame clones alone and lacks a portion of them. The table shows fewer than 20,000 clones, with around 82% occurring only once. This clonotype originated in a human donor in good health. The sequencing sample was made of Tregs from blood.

The CDR3 sequence: CASSDRGRPLGYTF. In DNA form, the CDR3 reads TGTGCCAGCAGTGACCGCGGGAGGCCTCTAGGCTACACCTTC. The chain uses TRBV27 and TRBJ1-2; D ambiguous. The CDR3 is made up of 14 amino acids. Germline loops: CDR1 MNHEY, CDR2 SMNVEV (reference sequence). Trimming left V 5 bases short and J 8 bases short, with 18 bases between.